The present T cell receptor (beta chain) was sequenced within a study of blood T cell repertoires in COVID-19. Overall study: The United States, Italy and Spain provided the acute and convalescent COVID-19 samples. T cells, B-cell-depleted T cells, or PBMCs supplied cDNA or gDNA.

Participants were aged roughly 18 to 90 years from about two dozen US areas. In the source study's methods: Amplifying reference gene primers gave estimates of nucleated cell counts. Profiled with immunoSEQ multiplex PCR; TCRdb holds only in-frame clones, not every one. The D gene and trimming were derived from the DNA, and the V and J assignments and clone size from that table. The data hold some 320,000 clones, with more than 85% observed a single time. Trimming removed 3 bases at V and 5 bases at J, with 14 bases between. Germline CDR1 is SGHDT and CDR2 is YYEEEE. The CDR3 is 14 residues long. Sequencing was carried out using PBMCs or T cells enriched from blood (not recorded which). This chain connects TRBV5-6 to TRBJ1-2; D remains ambiguous. This receptor was obtained from a woman aged 25-40 years who had been exposed to COVID-19. The CDR3 DNA is TGTGCCAGCAGCTCGGCGGAAATCTCTTATGGCTACACCTTC. Its translation is CASSSAEISYGYTF.